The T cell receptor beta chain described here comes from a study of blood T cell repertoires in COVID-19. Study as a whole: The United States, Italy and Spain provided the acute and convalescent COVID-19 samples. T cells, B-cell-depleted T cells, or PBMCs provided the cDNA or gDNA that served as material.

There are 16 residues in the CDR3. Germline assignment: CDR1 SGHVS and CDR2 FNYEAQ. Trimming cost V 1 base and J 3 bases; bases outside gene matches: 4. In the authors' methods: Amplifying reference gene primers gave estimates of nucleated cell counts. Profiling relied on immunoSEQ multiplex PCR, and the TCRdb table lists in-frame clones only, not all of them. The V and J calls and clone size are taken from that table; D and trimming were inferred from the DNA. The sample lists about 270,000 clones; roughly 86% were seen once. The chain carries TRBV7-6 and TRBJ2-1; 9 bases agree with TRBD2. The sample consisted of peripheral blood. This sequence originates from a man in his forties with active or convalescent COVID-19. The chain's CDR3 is CASSLERGALYNEQFF. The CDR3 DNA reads TGTGCCAGCAGCTTAGAGCGGGGGGCCCTCTACAATGAGCAGTTCTTC.